This entry is about one T cell receptor beta chain. What it binds is not known. Profiling relied on immunoSEQ multiplex PCR, and the TCRdb table lists in-frame clones only, not all of them. This table holds tens of thousands of clones, 60% to 85% found once. These data originate in a study of T cell responses to AZD1222 COVID-19 vaccine. CDR1 is SNHLY, CDR2 FYNNEI, per germline. V lost 3 bases to trimming and J lost 0 bases; unmatched junction nucleotides: 10. This CDR3 contains 18 residues. Findings of the study overall: Clonal diversity may have been underestimated, and the donors were mostly white British, with more females than males.

The V gene is TRBV2, the J gene TRBJ1-2, with TRBD1 matching over 10 bases. The material sequenced was peripheral blood, taken 28 days after the second AZD1222 dose. The sequence was obtained from an adult who received the AZD1222 COVID-19 vaccine. CDR3 in DNA: TGTGCCAGCAGTGACGCCGGACAGGGGGGTTCGCCTAACTATGGCTACACCTTC. This encodes CASSDAGQGGSPNYGYTF.